The 5 T cell receptor beta chains below come from one sample, sequenced in a study of shared clonotypes between healthy human individuals. The repertoire was sequenced with immunoSEQ multiplex PCR; TCRdb's copy has only in-frame clones and lacks some. Of fewer than 3 million clones listed, around 92% are singletons. The sequencing input was naive CD4+ T cells from PBMCs. Subset noted: CD45RA+ positively selected. The origin of the receptors is a man aged 18 to 35 in good health. Some clones in this sample may be carry-over from other donors' samples.

Regarding this clone: This same CDR3 is encoded by further DNA sequences in the sample. The J gene is TRBJ1-5, the V gene TRBV5-1; 7 positions match TRBD1. V dropped 0 bases and J dropped 4; count of bases not matched to a gene: 4. The germline CDR1 and CDR2 sequences are SGHRS and YFSETQ. The CDR3 length is 15 residues. CDR3 nucleotide sequence: TGCGCCAGCAGCTTGGAGGGGGGACAGAATCAGCCCCAGCATTTT. Translation: CASSLEGGQNQPQHF.

V is TRBV19 and J is TRBJ2-1, with 7 positions matching TRBD1. Germline assignment: CDR1 LNHDA and CDR2 SQIVND (reference sequence). This CDR3 is 19 amino acids long. Trimming removed 3 bases from V and 8 bases from J; junction bases left unmatched: 22. CDR3 residues: CASSMMRQGPETLADEQFF. In DNA, the CDR3 is TGTGCCAGTAGTATGATGAGACAGGGCCCCGAGACGCTTGCAGATGAGCAGTTCTTC.

The J gene is TRBJ1-1, the V gene TRBV18, with TRBD1 identical over 7 bases. The CDR3 has 16 amino acids. V gave up 0 bases and J gave up 6 bases; unmatched junction bases: 10. The germline gives CDR1 KGHSH, CDR2 LQKENI. CDR3 in DNA: TGTGCCAGCTCACCACCGGATAACAGGGGAGGTTCTGAAGCTTTCTTT. It codes for CASSPPDNRGGSEAFF.

This chain links TRBV25-1 with TRBJ1-1; no definite D call. CDR1 MGHDK and CDR2 SYGVNS come from the germline V gene. The ends were cut back, 8 bases at V and 3 bases at J, with 10 bases in the middle. CDR3 size: 12 residues. CDR3 coding DNA: TGTGCCAGCCGGGGAGGCGACACTGAAGCTTTCTTT. Its protein is CASRGGDTEAFF.

The V and J genes are TRBV5-1 and TRBJ2-5; 7 bases map to TRBD1. This CDR3 comprises 15 residues. V was pared by 1 base and J by 4 bases, with 7 bases of the junction left unmatched. CDR1 and CDR2 (germline): SGHRS, YFSETQ. The CDR3 loop is CASSLYTGAGETQYF. CDR3 nucleotides: TGCGCCAGCAGCTTGTATACAGGGGCGGGAGAGACCCAGTACTTC.